One T cell receptor (beta chain) is described in this entry. Its target is unknown. This record comes from a study of identical twins. General observations from the study: The study based its conclusions on cross-sectional statistical analysis and did not follow the same donors.

Trimming removed 5 bases from V and 2 bases from J, with 21 bases in between. The CDR3 loop spans 17 amino acids. Germline assignment: CDR1 SGHAT and CDR2 FQNNGV. Using its own MiXCR run on the 5' RACE reads, TCRdb lists one record per CDR3 protein. Here the sample spans fewer than 250,000 distinct CDR3 sequences, 7% being singletons. The same sample was also studied in work on yellow fever vaccine responses in identical twins.

The chain couples TRBV11-2 to TRBJ1-2, with a possible D match to TRBD1 (6 bases). This TCR came from a woman between 18 and 29 years old in good health. Sequencing was carried out using memory (CD45RO+) T cells sorted from blood. CDR3 DNA: TGTGCCAGCAGCGTATCCATCCAACAGGGAAGGAACTATGGCTACACCTTC. As protein: CASSVSIQQGRNYGYTF. Supplemented by reference TRBV11-2 and TRBJ1-2, the full variable domain reads EAGVAQSPRYKIIEKRQSVAFWCNPISGHATLYWYQQILGQGPKLLIQFQNNGVVDDSQLPKDRFSAERLKGVDSTLKIQPAKLEDSAVYLCASSVSIQQGRNYGYTFGSGTRLTVV.